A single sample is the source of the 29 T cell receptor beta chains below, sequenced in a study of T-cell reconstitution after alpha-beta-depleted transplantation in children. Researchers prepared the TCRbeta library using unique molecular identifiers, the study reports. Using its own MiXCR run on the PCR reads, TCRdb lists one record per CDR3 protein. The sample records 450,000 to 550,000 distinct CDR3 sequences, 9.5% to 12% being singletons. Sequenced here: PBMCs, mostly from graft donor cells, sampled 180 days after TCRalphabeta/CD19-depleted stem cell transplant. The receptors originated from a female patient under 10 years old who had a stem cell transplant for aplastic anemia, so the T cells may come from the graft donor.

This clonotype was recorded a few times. CDR3 nucleotides: TGTGCCAGCAGTTACTCACGGGTACCTGAAGCTTTCTTT. This encodes CASSYSRVPEAFF. This chain connects TRBV6-2 or TRBV6-3 to TRBJ1-1; D gene uncertain. V lost 0 bases, J lost 6 bases, and 8 bases lay in between. Germline assignment: CDR1 MNHEY and CDR2 SVGEGT. There are 13 residues in the CDR3.

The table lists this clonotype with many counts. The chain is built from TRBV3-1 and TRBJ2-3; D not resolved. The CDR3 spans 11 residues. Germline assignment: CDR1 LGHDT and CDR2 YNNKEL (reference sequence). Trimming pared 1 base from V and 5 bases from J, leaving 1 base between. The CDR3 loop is CASSQVDTQYF. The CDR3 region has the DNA TGTGCCAGCAGCCAAGTAGATACGCAGTATTTT.

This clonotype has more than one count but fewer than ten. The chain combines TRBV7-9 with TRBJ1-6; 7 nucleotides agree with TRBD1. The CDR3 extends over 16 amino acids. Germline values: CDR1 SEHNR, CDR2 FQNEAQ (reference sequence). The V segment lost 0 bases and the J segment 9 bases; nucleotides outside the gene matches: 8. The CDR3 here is CASSLADGTESSPLHF. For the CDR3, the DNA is TGTGCCAGCAGCTTAGCGGACGGGACAGAGAGTTCACCCCTCCACTTT.

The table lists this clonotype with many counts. The chain's CDR3 is CSVEDRQGARDEQFF. As DNA, the CDR3 is TGCAGCGTTGAAGATCGACAGGGGGCTAGGGATGAGCAGTTCTTC. The genes are TRBV29-1 and TRBJ2-1, with 10 bases that match TRBD1. This CDR3 comprises 15 residues. Germline trimming cut 0 bases from V and 8 bases from J; bases unmatched to any gene: 7. From germline, CDR1 is SQVTM and CDR2 ANQGSEA.

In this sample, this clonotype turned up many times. The CDR3 sequence is CASSGGFTGELFF. In DNA, the CDR3 is TGCGCCAGCTCGGGGGGCTTCACCGGGGAGCTGTTTTTT. The chain couples TRBV5-1 to TRBJ2-2; TRBD2 is a possible D gene (7 bases). The CDR3 covers 13 residues. CDR1 is SGHRS, CDR2 YFSETQ, per germline. V was pared by 7 bases and J by 4 bases, with 11 bases between.

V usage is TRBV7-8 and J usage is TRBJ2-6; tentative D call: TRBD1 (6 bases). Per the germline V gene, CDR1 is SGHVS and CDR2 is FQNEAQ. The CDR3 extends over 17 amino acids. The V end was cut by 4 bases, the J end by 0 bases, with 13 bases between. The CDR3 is CASSSLTGYSGANVLTF. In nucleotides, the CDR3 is TGTGCCAGCAGCTCCCTTACAGGGTACTCTGGGGCCAACGTCCTGACTTTC. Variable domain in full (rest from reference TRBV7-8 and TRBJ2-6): GAGVSQSPRYKVAKRGQDVALRCDPISGHVSLFWYQQALGQGPEFLTYFQNEAQLDKSGLPSDRFFAERPEGSVSTLKIQRTQQEDSAVYLCASSSLTGYSGANVLTFGAGSRLTVL.

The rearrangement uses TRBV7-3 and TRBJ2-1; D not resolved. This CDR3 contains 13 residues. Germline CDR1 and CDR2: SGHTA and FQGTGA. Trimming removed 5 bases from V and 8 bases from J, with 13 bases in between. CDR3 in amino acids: CASSPSPTDEQFF. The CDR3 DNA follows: TGTGCCAGCAGCCCCAGTCCAACCGATGAGCAGTTCTTC. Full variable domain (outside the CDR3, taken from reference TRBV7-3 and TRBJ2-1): GAGVSQTPSNKVTEKGKYVELRCDPISGHTALYWYRQSLGQGPEFLIYFQGTGAADDSGLPNDRFFAVRPEGSVSTLKIQRTERGDSAVYLCASSPSPTDEQFFGPGTRLTVL.

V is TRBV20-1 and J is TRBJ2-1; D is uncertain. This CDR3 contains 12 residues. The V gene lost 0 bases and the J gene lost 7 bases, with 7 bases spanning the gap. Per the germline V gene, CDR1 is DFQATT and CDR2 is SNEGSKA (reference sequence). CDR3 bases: TGCAGTGCTAGAGATTGGGGTAATGAGCAGTTCTTC. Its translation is CSARDWGNEQFF.

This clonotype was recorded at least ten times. The CDR3 DNA reads TGCGCCAGCAGCCCTCCCCTAGCGGGGGGTAGGGATGAGCAGTTCTTC. This sequence encodes CASSPPLAGGRDEQFF. The chain links TRBV4-1 to TRBJ2-1; 11 bases line up with TRBD2. V trimming: 4 bases; J trimming: 8 bases; junction bases outside the gene matches: 10. The CDR3 length is 16 residues. Germline CDR1 is MGHRA and CDR2 is YSYEKL.

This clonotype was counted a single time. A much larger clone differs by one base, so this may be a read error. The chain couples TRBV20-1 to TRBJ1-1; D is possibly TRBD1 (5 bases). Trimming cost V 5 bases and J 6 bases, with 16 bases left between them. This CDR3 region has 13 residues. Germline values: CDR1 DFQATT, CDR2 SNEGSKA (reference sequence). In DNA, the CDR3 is TGCAGTGCTCCCCGAGGGGCCGACGCTGAAGCTTTCTTT. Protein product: CSAPRGADAEAFF.

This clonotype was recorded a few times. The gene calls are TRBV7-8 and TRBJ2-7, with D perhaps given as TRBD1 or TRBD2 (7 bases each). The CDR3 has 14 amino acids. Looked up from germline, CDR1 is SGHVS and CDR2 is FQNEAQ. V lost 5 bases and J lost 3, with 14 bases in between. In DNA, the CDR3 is TGTGCCAGCAGCCTGACAGGGAGGGTCTACGAGCAGTACTTC. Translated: CASSLTGRVYEQYF.

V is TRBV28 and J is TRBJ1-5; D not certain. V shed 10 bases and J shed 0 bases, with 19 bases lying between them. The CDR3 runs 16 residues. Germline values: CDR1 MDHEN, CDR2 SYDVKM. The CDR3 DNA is TGTGCCACCCTAATGGCATACGGATATAGCAATCAGCCCCAGCATTTT. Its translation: CATLMAYGYSNQPQHF.

The CDR3 here is CASSSGTEVFPFSYEQYV. The CDR3 DNA follows: TGTGCCAGCAGCTCCGGGACAGAGGTTTTCCCCTTCTCCTACGAGCAGTACGTC. V is TRBV5-5 and J is TRBJ2-7, with 7 bases matching TRBD1. There are 18 residues in the CDR3. Per germline, CDR1 SGHKS and CDR2 YYEKEE (reference sequence). The V segment lost 3 bases and the J segment 0 bases; nucleotides outside the gene matches: 15.

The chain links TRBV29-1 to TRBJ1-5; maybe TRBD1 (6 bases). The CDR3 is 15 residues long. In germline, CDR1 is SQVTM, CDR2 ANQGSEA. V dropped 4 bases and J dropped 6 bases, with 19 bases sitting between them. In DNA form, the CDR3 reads TGCAGCGTTGTGACAGGAGATACCTGGGGTCAGCCCCAGCATTTT. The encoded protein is CSVVTGDTWGQPQHF.

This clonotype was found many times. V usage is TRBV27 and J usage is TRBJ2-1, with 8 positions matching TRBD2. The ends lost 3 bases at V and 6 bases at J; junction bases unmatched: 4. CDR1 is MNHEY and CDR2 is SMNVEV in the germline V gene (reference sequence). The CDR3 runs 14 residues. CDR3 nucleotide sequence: TGTGCCAGCAGTTTCCACGGGACTAGCAATGAGCAGTTCTTC. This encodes CASSFHGTSNEQFF.

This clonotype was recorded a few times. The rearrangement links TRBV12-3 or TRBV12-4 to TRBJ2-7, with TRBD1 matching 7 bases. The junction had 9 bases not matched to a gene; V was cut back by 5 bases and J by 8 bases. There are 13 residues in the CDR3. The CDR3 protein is CASSLGQAEQQYV. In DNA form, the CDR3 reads TGTGCCAGCAGTCTCGGACAGGCTGAGCAGCAGTACGTC.

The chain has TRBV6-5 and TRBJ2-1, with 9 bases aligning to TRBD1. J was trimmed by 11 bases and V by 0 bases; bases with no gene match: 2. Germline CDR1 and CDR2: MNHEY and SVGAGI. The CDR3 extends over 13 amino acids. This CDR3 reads CASSYSGQGQQFF. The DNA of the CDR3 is TGTGCCAGCAGTTACTCGGGACAGGGACAGCAGTTCTTC.

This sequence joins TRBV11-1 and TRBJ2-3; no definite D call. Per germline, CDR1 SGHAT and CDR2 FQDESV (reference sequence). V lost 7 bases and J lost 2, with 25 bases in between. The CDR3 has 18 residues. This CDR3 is CASTFVRIGSSDTDTQYF. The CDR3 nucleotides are TGTGCCAGCACCTTTGTACGAATCGGGTCTTCGGACACAGATACGCAGTATTTT.

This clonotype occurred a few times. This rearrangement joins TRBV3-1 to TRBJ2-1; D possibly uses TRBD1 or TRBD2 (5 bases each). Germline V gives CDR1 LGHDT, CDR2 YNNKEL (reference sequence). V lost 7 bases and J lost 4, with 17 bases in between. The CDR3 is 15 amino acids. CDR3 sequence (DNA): TGTGCCAGCACTCCAGGGCTAGCCCCTTACAATGAGCAGTTCTTC. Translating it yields CASTPGLAPYNEQFF.

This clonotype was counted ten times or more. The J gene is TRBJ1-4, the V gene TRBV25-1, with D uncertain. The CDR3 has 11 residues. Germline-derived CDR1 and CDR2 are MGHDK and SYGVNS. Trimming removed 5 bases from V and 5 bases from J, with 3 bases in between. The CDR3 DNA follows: TGTGCCAGCAGTCGGAATGAAAAACTGTTTTTT. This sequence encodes CASSRNEKLFF.

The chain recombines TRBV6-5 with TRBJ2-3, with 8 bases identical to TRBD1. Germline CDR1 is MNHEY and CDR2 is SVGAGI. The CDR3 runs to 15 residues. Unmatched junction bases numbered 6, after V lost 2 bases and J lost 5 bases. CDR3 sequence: CASSYRQGILDTQYF. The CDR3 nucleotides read TGTGCCAGCAGTTACAGACAGGGGATCCTAGATACGCAGTATTTT.

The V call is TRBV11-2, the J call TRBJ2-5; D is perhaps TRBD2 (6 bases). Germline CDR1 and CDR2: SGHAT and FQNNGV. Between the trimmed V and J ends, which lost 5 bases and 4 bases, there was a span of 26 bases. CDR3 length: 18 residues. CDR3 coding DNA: TGTGCCAGCAGCCAAAGGTCCCCCCTAGCGCGGCCTTCAGAGACCCAGTACTTC. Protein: CASSQRSPLARPSETQYF.

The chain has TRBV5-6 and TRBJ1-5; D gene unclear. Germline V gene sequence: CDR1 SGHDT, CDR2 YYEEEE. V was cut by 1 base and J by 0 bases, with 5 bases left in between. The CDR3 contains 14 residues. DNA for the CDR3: TGTGCCAGCAGCTTGTGGGATAGCAATCAGCCCCAGCATTTT. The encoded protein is CASSLWDSNQPQHF.

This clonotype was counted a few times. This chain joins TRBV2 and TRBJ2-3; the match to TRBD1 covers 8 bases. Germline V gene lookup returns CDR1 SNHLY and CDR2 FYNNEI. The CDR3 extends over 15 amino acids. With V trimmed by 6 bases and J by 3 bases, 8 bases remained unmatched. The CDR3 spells CASRTGQGSTDTQYF. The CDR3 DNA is TGTGCCAGCAGAACTGGACAGGGAAGTACAGATACGCAGTATTTT.

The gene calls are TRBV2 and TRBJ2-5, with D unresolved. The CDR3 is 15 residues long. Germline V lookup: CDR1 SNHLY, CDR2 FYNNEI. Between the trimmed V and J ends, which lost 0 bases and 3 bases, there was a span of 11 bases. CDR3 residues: CASSEASGLEETQYF. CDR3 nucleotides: TGTGCCAGCAGTGAAGCTAGTGGGTTAGAAGAGACCCAGTACTTC.

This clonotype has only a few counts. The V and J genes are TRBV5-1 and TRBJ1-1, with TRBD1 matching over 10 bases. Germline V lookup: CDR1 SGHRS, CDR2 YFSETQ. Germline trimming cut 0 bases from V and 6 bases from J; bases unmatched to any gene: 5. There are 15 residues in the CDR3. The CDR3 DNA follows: TGCGCCAGCAGCTTGGTTGTGGACAGGGGGTCTGAAGCTTTCTTT. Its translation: CASSLVVDRGSEAFF.

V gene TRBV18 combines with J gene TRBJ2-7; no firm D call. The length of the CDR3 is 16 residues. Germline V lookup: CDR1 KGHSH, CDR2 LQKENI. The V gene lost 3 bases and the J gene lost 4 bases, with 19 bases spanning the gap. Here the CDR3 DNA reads TGTGCCAGCTCACCGCAGGCCCTAGGCCTTCATTACGAGCAGTACGTC. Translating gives CASSPQALGLHYEQYV.

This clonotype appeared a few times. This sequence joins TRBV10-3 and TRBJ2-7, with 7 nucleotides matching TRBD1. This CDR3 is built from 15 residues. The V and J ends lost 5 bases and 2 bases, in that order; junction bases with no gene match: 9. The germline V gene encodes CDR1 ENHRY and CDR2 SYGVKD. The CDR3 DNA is TGTGCCATCAGTAGACAGGGCTATCCACCCTACGAGCAGTACTTC. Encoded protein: CAISRQGYPPYEQYF.

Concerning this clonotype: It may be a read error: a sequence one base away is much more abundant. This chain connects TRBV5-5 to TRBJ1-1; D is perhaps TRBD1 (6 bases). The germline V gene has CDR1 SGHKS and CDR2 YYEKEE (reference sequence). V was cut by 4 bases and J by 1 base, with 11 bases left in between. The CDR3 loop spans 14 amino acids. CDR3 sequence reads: CASSRAGENTEAFF. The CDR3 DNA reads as TGTGCCAGCAGCCGGGCAGGGGAGAACACTGAAGCTTTCTTT.